The present entry profiles one TCR beta chain with its context. In the original processing: The authors estimated nucleated cell counts from reference gene primer amplification. TCRdb's table, derived via immunoSEQ multiplex PCR, lists solely in-frame clones and lacks some. From that table come the V and J calls and clone size; the DNA was used to work out D and trimming. The sample includes approximately 170,000 clones, more than 85% seen only once; the top ten take approximately 1%. This sample was taken from a study of blood T cell repertoires in COVID-19. Study details: Sites across the United States, Italy and Spain contributed samples from acute and convalescent COVID-19.

Sequenced material: peripheral blood. The sequence came from a man aged 25-40 years with acute or convalescent COVID-19.

The DNA for the CDR3 is TGTGCCAGTTCTGGACTCGGAACCTACGAGCAGTACTTC. It translates to CASSGLGTYEQYF. The rearrangement joins TRBV28 to TRBJ2-7, with D possibly TRBD2 on 5 matching bases. Germline-derived CDR1 and CDR2 are MDHEN and SYDVKM. The CDR3 totals 13 residues. The V end lost 9 bases, the J end lost 2 bases, and 14 bases lay between the germline ends.